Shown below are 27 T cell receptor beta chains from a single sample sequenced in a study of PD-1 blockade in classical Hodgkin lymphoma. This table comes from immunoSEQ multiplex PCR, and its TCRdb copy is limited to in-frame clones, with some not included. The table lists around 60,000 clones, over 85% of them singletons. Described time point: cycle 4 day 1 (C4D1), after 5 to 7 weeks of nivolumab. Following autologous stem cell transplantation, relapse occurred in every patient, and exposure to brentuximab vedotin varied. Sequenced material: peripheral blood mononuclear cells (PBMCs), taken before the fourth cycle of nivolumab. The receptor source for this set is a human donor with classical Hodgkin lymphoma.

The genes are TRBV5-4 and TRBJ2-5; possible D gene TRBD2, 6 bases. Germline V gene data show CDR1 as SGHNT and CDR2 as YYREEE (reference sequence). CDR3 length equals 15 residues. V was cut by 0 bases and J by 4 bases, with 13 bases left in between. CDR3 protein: CASSLGAGWGETQYF. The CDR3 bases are TGTGCCAGCAGCTTGGGGGCGGGATGGGGAGAGACCCAGTACTTC.

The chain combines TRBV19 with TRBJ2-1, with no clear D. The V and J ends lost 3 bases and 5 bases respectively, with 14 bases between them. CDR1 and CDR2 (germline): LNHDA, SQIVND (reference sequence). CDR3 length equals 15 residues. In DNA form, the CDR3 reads TGTGCCAGTAGTATCAGCCCGGAGACGCACAATGAGCAGTTCTTC. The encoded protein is CASSISPETHNEQFF. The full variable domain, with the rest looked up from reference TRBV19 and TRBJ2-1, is DGGITQSPKYLFRKEGQNVTLSCEQNLNHDAMYWYRQDPGQGLRLIYYSQIVNDFQKGDIAEGYSVSREKKESFPLTVTSAQKNPTAFYLCASSISPETHNEQFFGPGTRLTVL.

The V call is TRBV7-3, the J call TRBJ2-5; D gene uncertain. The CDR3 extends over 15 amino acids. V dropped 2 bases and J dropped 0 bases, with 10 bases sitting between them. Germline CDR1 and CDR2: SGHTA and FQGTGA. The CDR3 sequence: CASSLGVSNQETQYF. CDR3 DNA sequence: TGTGCCAGCAGCTTAGGGGTTAGCAACCAAGAGACCCAGTACTTC.

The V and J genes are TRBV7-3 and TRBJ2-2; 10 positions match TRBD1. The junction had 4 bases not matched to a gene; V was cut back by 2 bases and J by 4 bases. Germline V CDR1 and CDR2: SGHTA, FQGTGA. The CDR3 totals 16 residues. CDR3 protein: CASSLLDRGTTGELFF. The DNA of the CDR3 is TGTGCCAGCAGCTTACTGGACAGGGGGACCACCGGGGAGCTGTTTTTT.

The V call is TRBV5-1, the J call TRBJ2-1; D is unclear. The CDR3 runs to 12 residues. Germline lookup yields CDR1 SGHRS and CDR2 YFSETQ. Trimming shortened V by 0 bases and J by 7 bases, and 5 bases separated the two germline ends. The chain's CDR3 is CASSLAGNEQFF. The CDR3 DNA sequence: TGCGCCAGCAGCTTGGCCGGGAATGAGCAGTTCTTC.

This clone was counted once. CDR3 nucleotide sequence: TGTGCCAGCAGCAACGGACAGGGTAGCACAGATACGCAGTATTTT. Its translation: CASSNGQGSTDTQYF. The genes are TRBV11-3 and TRBJ2-3, with TRBD1 matching 8 bases. V was pared by 5 bases and J by 0 bases, with 4 bases of the junction left unmatched. The CDR3 covers 15 residues. From germline, CDR1 is SGHNT and CDR2 YENEEA.

CDR3 residues: CASSISDRDYGYTF. CDR3 DNA: TGTGCCAGCAGCATTTCGGACAGAGACTATGGCTACACCTTC. This chain uses TRBV6-5 with TRBJ1-2; the D gene is possibly TRBD1 (6 bases). The V gene lost 6 bases and the J gene lost 3 bases, with 14 bases spanning the gap. This CDR3 comprises 14 residues. The germline V gene has CDR1 MNHEY and CDR2 SVGAGI.

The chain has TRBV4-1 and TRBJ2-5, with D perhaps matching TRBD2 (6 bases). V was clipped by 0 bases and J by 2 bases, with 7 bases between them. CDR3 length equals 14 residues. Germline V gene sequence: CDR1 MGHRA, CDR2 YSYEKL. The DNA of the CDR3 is TGCGCCAGCAGCCAAGAGGGACTGCAAGAGACCCAGTACTTC. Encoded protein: CASSQEGLQETQYF.

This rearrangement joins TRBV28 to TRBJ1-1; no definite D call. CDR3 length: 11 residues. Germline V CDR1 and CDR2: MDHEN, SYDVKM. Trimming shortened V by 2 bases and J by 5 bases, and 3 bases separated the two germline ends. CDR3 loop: CASSLRTEAFF. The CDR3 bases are TGTGCCAGCAGTTTAAGGACTGAAGCTTTCTTT.

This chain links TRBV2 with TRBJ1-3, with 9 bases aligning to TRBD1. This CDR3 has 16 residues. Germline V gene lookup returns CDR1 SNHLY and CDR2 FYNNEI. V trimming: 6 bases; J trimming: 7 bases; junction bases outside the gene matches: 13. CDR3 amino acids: CASRGPGTGLYNTIYF. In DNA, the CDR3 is TGTGCCAGCAGAGGTCCCGGGACAGGGCTCTACAACACCATATATTTT.

The CDR3 loop is CASSESGGVKAFF. DNA for the CDR3: TGCGCCAGCAGTGAGTCAGGGGGAGTAAAAGCTTTCTTT. The V gene is TRBV10-1, the J gene TRBJ1-1, with a tentative D call TRBD1 (6 bases). This CDR3 comprises 13 residues. Germline CDR1 WNHNN, CDR2 SYGVQD (reference sequence). The germline V and J ends were trimmed by 0 bases and 9 bases, with 11 bases remaining between them.

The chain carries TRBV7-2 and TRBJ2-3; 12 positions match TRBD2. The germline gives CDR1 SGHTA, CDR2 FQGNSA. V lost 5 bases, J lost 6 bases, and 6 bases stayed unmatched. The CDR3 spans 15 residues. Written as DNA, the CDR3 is TGTGCCAGCAGCACCCTAGCGGGGGGGCTGGATACGCAGTATTTT. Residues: CASSTLAGGLDTQYF.

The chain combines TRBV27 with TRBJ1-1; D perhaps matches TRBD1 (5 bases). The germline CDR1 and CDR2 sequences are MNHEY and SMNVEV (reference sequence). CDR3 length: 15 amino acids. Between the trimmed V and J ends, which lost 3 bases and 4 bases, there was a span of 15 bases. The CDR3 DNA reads TGTGCCAGCAGTTTCCTCCAGGGAGGAGGCACTGAAGCTTTCTTT. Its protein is CASSFLQGGGTEAFF.

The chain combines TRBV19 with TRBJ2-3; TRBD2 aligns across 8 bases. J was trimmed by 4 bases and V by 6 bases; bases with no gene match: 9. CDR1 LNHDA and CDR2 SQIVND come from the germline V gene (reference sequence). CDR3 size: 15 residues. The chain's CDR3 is CASSEREWGADTQYF. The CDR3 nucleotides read TGTGCCAGTAGCGAGCGGGAGTGGGGAGCAGATACGCAGTATTTT.

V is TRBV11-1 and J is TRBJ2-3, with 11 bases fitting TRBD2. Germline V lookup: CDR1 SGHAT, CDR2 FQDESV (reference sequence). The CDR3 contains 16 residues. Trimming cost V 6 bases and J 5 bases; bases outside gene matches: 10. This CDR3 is CASRRGTSGIKDTQYF. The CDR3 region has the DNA TGTGCCAGCAGGCGAGGGACTAGCGGTATTAAAGATACGCAGTATTTT.

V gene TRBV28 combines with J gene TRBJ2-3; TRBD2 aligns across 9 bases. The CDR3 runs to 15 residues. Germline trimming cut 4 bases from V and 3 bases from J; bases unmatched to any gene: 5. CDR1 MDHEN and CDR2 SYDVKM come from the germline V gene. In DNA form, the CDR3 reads TGTGCCAGCAGTTATGGCGGGGGGGGTACAGATACGCAGTATTTT. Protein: CASSYGGGGTDTQYF.

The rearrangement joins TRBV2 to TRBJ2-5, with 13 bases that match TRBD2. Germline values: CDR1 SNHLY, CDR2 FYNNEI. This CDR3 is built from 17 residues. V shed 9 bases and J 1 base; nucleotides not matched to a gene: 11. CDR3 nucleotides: TGTGCCAGTCGACTAGCGGGAGGCACCGTGTTCCAAGAGACCCAGTACTTC. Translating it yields CASRLAGGTVFQETQYF.

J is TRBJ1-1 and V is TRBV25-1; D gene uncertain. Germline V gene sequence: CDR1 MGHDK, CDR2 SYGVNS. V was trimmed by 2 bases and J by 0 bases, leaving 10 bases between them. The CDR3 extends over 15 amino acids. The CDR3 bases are TGTGCCAGCAGTGAACTGGGCGGCTTGAACACTGAAGCTTTCTTT. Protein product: CASSELGGLNTEAFF.

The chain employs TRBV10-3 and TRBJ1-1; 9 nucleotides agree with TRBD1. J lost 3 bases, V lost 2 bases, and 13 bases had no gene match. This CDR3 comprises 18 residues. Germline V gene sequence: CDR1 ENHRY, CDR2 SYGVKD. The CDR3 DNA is TGTGCCATCAGTGAGAACCCAACAGGGGGCTCAGGGGACACTGAAGCTTTCTTT. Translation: CAISENPTGGSGDTEAFF.

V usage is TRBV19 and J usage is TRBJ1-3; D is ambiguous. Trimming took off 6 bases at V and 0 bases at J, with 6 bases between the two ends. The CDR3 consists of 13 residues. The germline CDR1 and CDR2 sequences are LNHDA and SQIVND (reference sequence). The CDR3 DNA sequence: TGTGCCAGTAGGCAGAGCTCTGGAAACACCATATATTTT. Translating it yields CASRQSSGNTIYF.

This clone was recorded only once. In nucleotides, the CDR3 is TGTGCCAGCAGCCCCGGGCGGGGTTTGAGAGAGACCCAGTACTTC. Amino acid sequence: CASSPGRGLRETQYF. This chain uses TRBV5-5 with TRBJ2-5; the D gene is possibly TRBD2 (6 bases). The CDR3 is 15 amino acids. Germline values: CDR1 SGHKS, CDR2 YYEKEE (reference sequence). Trimming took 4 bases from V and 4 from J, leaving 17 bases between them.

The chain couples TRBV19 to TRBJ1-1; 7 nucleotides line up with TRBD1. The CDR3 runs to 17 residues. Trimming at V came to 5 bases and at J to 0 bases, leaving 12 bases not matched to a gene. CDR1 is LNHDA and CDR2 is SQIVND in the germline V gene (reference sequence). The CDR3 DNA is TGTGCCAGTAGTTTCCGGCCGACAGGGTTGGTGAACACTGAAGCTTTCTTT. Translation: CASSFRPTGLVNTEAFF.

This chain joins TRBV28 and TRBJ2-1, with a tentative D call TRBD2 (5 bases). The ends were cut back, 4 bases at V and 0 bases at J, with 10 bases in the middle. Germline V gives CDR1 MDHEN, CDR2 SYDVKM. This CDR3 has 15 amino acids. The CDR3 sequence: CASSYSGSSYNEQFF. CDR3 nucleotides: TGTGCCAGCAGTTACAGCGGAAGCTCCTACAATGAGCAGTTCTTC.

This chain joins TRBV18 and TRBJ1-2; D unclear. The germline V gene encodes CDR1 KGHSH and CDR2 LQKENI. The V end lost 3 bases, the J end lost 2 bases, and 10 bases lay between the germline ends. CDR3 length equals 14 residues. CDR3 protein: CASSPPEGNYGYTF. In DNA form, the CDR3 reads TGTGCCAGCTCACCCCCTGAAGGAAACTATGGCTACACCTTC.

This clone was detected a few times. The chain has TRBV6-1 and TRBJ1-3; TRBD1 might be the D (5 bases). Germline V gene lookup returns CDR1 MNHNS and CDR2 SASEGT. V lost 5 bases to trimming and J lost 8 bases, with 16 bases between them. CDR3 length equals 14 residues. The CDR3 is CASSQSLGGHTIYF. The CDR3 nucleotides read TGTGCCAGCAGTCAATCACTCGGGGGACACACCATATATTTT.

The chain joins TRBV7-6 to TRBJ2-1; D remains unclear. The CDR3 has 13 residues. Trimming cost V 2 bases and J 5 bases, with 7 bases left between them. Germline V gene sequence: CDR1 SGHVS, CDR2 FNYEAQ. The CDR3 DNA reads TGTGCCAGCAGCTTAAGCCGGGACAATGAGCAGTTCTTC. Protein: CASSLSRDNEQFF.

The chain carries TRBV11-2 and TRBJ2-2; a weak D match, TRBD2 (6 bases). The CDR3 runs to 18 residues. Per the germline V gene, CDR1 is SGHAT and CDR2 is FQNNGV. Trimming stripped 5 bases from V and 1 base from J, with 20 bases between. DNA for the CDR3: TGTGCCAGCAGCCCCCGGGAGCTAGGATTCGGGAACACCGGGGAGCTGTTTTTT. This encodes CASSPRELGFGNTGELFF.